The rows below give T cell receptor beta chains drawn from one sample of a study of blood T cell repertoires in COVID-19. Clones were sequenced by immunoSEQ multiplex PCR, and TCRdb holds only the in-frame ones, with some missing. The sample consists of 35,000 to 45,000 clones, over 70% of them appearing once. Material for sequencing was peripheral blood. The receptors come from a human donor in a cohort sampled during active COVID-19. CDR3s include the opening cysteine and the closing phenylalanine or tryptophan. D genes are given only for firm matches. Clone size appears in some rows only: once, few, many, or a class for an expanded clone.

j_gene,v_gene,len,abundance,d_gene,CDR3nt,CDR3aa
TRBJ2-1,TRBV18,14,-,TRBD1,TGTGCCAGCTCTCGCAGGGGGCCCTACAATGAGCAGTTCTTC,CASSRRGPYNEQFF
TRBJ1-6,TRBV10-2,14,once,TRBD1,TGCGCCAGCAGCCGGACAGGGGGCGATTCACCCCTCCACTTT,CASSRTGGDSPLHF
TRBJ2-7,TRBV3-1/TRBV3-2,15,-,-,TGTGCCAGCAGCCAAGATGCTACAGGATCCTACGAGCAGTACTTC,CASSQDATGSYEQYF
TRBJ2-1,TRBV11-3,15,-,-,TGTGCCAGCAGCCGTAGCGGTACCTCCTACAATGAGCAGTTCTTC,CASSRSGTSYNEQFF
TRBJ1-2,TRBV18,15,-,-,TGTGCCAGCTCACCTGAGAGGAATACTAACTATGGCTACACCTTC,CASSPERNTNYGYTF
TRBJ2-2,TRBV9,17,-,-,TGTGCCAGCAGCGTAGGAGCGACGGGAGCGAACACCGGGGAGCTGTTTTTT,CASSVGATGANTGELFF
TRBJ2-6,TRBV30,19,-,TRBD2,TGTGCCTGGAGTCTCCTCCGGGGGGGGTACGTCTCTGGGGCCAACGTCCTGACTTTC,CAWSLLRGGYVSGANVLTF
TRBJ2-5,TRBV10-2,14,-,TRBD2,TGCGCCAGCTCCGCGGGAGGGCCGGAAGAGACCCAGTACTTC,CASSAGGPEETQYF
TRBJ2-3,TRBV3-1/TRBV3-2,16,once,-,TGTGCCAGCAGCCTCGTAAACACCGGAGGCACAGATACGCAGTATTTT,CASSLVNTGGTDTQYF
TRBJ2-2,TRBV6-5,15,-,TRBD1,TGTGCCAGCAGCGAGGGGACAGACTCTACCGGGGAGCTGTTTTTT,CASSEGTDSTGELFF
TRBJ2-2,TRBV11-2,15,once,TRBD2,TGTGCCAGCAGACATAGCGGGTCGAACACCGGGGAGCTGTTTTTT,CASRHSGSNTGELFF
TRBJ2-3,TRBV15,13,-,TRBD1,TGTGCCACCAGCAGAGAGGACAGGGTCTCGCAGTATTTT,CATSREDRVSQYF
TRBJ2-3,TRBV29-1,18,-,TRBD2,TGCAGCGTGGGGGCGCGACTAGCGGGAGGGGCCCCCCCAGATACGCAGTATTTT,CSVGARLAGGAPPDTQYF
TRBJ1-2,TRBV18,13,-,-,TGTGCCAGCTCACCACAGGGGGAGTATGGCTACACCTTC,CASSPQGEYGYTF
TRBJ2-5,TRBV2,17,few,-,TGTGCCAGCAGTGATAGGTTTGGGCAGGGTGCTCGAGAGACCCAGTACTTC,CASSDRFGQGARETQYF
TRBJ1-5,TRBV7-2,12,few,-,TGTGCCAGCAGCTCTTCGCAGGGGCCCCAGCATTTT,CASSSSQGPQHF
TRBJ2-1,TRBV11-3,15,-,TRBD2,TGTGCCAGCAGCGACTTAAATCTAGCGGGTAGTGAGCAGTTCTTC,CASSDLNLAGSEQFF
TRBJ2-1,TRBV19,15,once,TRBD2,TGTGCCAGTAGTATCCGAGCGGGATCCTACAATGAGCAGTTCTTC,CASSIRAGSYNEQFF
TRBJ1-1,TRBV18,14,-,TRBD1,TGTGCCAGCCAGGGGGAGGCGGGCAACGCTGAAGCTTTCTTT,CASQGEAGNAEAFF
TRBJ1-6,TRBV5-1,15,-,TRBD1,TGCGCCAGCAGACCTGCCGGGACAGGGGATTCACCCCTCCACTTT,CASRPAGTGDSPLHF
TRBJ1-5,TRBV28,16,once,-,TGTGCCAGCAGGCGACGTGGACTGGATAGCAATCAGCCCCAGCATTTT,CASRRRGLDSNQPQHF
TRBJ1-1,TRBV28,15,-,-,TGTGCCAGCAGTCAGCCGGGTCTCGGGGAAACTGAAGCTTTCTTT,CASSQPGLGETEAFF
TRBJ2-6,TRBV7-2,15,-,-,TGTGCCAGCAGCCCAGATTTCTCTGGGGCCAACGTCCTGACTTTC,CASSPDFSGANVLTF
TRBJ2-7,TRBV12-5,11,-,TRBD1,TGTGCTAGTGCCTCCGGGGACAGGGCCTATTTC,CASASGDRAYF
TRBJ2-7,TRBV7-8,14,-,TRBD1,TGTGCCAGCTTATACAGGGGGACGGACTACGAGCAGTACTTC,CASLYRGTDYEQYF
TRBJ2-7,TRBV11-3,16,-,TRBD2,TGTGCCAGCAGCTCGTTACTAGCGGATAGAACCTACGAGCAGTACTTC,CASSSLLADRTYEQYF
TRBJ2-1,TRBV24-1,18,-,-,TGTGCCACCAGTGATCCCAGACCATCGGACAGCTCCTACAATGAGCAGTTCTTC,CATSDPRPSDSSYNEQFF
TRBJ1-2,TRBV20-1,11,-,-,TGCAGTGTGCCAGGGAACTATGGCTACACCTTC,CSVPGNYGYTF
TRBJ2-7,TRBV6-5,14,few,-,TGTGCCAGCAGTTACGCGTTAGCTTCCCACGAGCAGTACTTC,CASSYALASHEQYF
TRBJ1-5,TRBV28,15,-,-,TGTGCCAGCAGTTCCCATGGGGGGAGCAATCAGCCCCAGCATTTT,CASSSHGGSNQPQHF
TRBJ1-2,TRBV7-2,13,-,-,TGTGCCAGCAGCTCAACTGGACAGTTATTACACACCTTC,CASSSTGQLLHTF
TRBJ2-3,TRBV19,14,-,TRBD1,TGTGCCAGTAGCGCGGACAGGGAGACAGATACGCAGTATTTT,CASSADRETDTQYF
TRBJ1-5,TRBV7-2,16,-,TRBD1,TGTGCCAGCAGCTTAGGCCAAAGGGGGCGCACTCAGCCCCAGCATTTT,CASSLGQRGRTQPQHF
TRBJ2-3,TRBV7-7,15,-,-,TGTGCTAGCAGCTTGAACGGGGAATACACAGATACGCAGTATTTT,CASSLNGEYTDTQYF
TRBJ1-1,TRBV19,13,-,-,TGTGCCAGTAGACCAGCAGGGTTGACTGAAGCTTTCTTT,CASRPAGLTEAFF
TRBJ2-2,TRBV7-2,16,-,-,TGTGCCAGCAGCTTAGAGATAGCGTCCAACACCGGGGAGCTGTTTTTT,CASSLEIASNTGELFF
TRBJ2-7,TRBV4-1,15,-,TRBD1,TGCGCCAGCAGCCAAGGCCCAGGGGGCTCCTACGAGCAGTACTTC,CASSQGPGGSYEQYF
TRBJ1-2,TRBV19,15,-,TRBD1,TGTGCCAGTAGTATAGAAACAGGGGCCCACTATGGCTACACCTTC,CASSIETGAHYGYTF
TRBJ1-2,TRBV5-1,15,-,-,TGCGCCAGCAGCTTGGGGGGAGCAGGACTGAGTGGCTACACCTTC,CASSLGGAGLSGYTF
TRBJ2-1,TRBV24-1,18,-,-,TGTGCCACCAGTGATCCCGCCGGGAGTCGGAGGGGCCACAATGAGCAGTTCTTC,CATSDPAGSRRGHNEQFF
TRBJ2-7,TRBV5-6,14,-,TRBD1,TGTGCCAGCAGCTCGGGGGACAGGCACTACGAGCAGTACTTC,CASSSGDRHYEQYF